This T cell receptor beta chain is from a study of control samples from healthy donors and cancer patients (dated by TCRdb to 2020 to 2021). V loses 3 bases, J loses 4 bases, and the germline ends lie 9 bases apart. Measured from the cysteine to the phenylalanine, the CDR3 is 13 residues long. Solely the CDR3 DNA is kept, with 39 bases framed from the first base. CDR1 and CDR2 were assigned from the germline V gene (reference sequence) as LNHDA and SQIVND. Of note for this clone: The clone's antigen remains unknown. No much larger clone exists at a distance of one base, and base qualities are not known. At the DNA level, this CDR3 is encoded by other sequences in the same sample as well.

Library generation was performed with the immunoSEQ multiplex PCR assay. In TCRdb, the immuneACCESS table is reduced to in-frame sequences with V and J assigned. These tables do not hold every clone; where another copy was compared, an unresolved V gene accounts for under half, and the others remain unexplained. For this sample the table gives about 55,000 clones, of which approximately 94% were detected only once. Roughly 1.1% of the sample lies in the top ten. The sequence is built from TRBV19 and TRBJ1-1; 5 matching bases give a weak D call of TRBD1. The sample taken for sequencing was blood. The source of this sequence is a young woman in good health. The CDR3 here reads CASSIQGSTEAFF. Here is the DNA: TGTGCCAGTAGTATTCAGGGATCCACTGAAGCTTTCTTT. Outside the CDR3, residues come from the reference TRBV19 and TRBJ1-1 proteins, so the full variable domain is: DGGITQSPKYLFRKEGQNVTLSCEQNLNHDAMYWYRQDPGQGLRLIYYSQIVNDFQKGDIAEGYSVSREKKESFPLTVTSAQKNPTAFYLCASSIQGSTEAFFGQGTRLTVV.